Each of the 8 T cell receptor beta chains below was sequenced from the same sample in a study of T cell changes during pregnancy in multiple sclerosis. Clones were sequenced by immunoSEQ multiplex PCR, and TCRdb holds only the in-frame ones, with some missing. Altogether 50,000 to 60,000 clones are present, approximately 90% being singletons, with the ten largest covering 3% to 4.5%. The source material was peripheral blood, sampled after pregnancy. All receptors come from a female donor in good health, enrolled as a control in a pregnancy study.

The chain couples TRBV10-3 to TRBJ1-2; a possible D gene is TRBD1 (5 bases). Trimming removed 6 bases at V and 3 bases at J, with 14 bases between. The CDR3 runs to 14 residues. Germline V gene sequence: CDR1 ENHRY, CDR2 SYGVKD. The CDR3 DNA is TGTGCCATCAGAAGGGAGGGGTTGGACTATGGCTACACCTTC. It specifies CAIRREGLDYGYTF.

The chain couples TRBV6-5 to TRBJ2-7; D is perhaps TRBD2 (6 bases). This CDR3 has 13 amino acids. Trimming took 4 bases from V and 5 from J, leaving 12 bases between them. Germline CDR1 is MNHEY and CDR2 is SVGAGI. The CDR3 protein is CASSSQGGHEQYF. Here the CDR3 DNA reads TGTGCCAGCAGTTCGCAGGGAGGCCACGAGCAGTACTTC.

This chain connects TRBV30 to TRBJ1-5; D is unresolved. The CDR3 is 13 amino acids. Looked up from germline, CDR1 is GTSNPN and CDR2 is SVGIG (reference sequence). Between the trimmed V and J ends, which lost 0 bases and 4 bases, there was a span of 7 bases. In DNA, the CDR3 is TGTGCCTGGAGTGTAATTAGTAATCAGCCCCAGCATTTT. Amino acid sequence: CAWSVISNQPQHF.

The rearrangement uses TRBV5-1 and TRBJ1-1, with unresolved D. This CDR3 is 15 amino acids long. The V end lost 0 bases, the J end lost 11 bases, and 20 bases lay between the germline ends. The V gene's germline CDR1 is SGHRS and CDR2 YFSETQ. CDR3 protein: CASSLVPLSPIGAFF. CDR3 in DNA: TGCGCCAGCAGCTTGGTCCCCCTTAGTCCAATCGGGGCTTTCTTT.

This chain links TRBV7-2 with TRBJ2-2; weak D call: TRBD1 (6 bases). Germline CDR1 SGHTA, CDR2 FQGNSA. The CDR3 runs to 14 residues. V was clipped by 5 bases and J by 9 bases, with 16 bases between them. The CDR3 reads CASSPSPDSRELFF. DNA of the CDR3: TGTGCCAGCAGCCCTAGTCCGGACAGTAGGGAGCTGTTTTTT. Using reference TRBV7-2 and TRBJ2-2 for the parts outside the CDR3, the full variable domain is GAGVSQSPSNKVTEKGKDVELRCDPISGHTALYWYRQSLGQGLEFLIYFQGNSAPDKSGLPSDRFSAERTGGSVSTLTIQRTQQEDSAVYLCASSPSPDSRELFFGEGSRLTVL.

This chain connects TRBV7-8 to TRBJ1-2; no firm D call. V was trimmed by 8 bases and J by 2 bases, leaving 9 bases between them. Germline CDR1 reads SGHVS; CDR2 reads FQNEAQ. The CDR3 is 12 residues long. DNA of the CDR3: TGTGCCAGCGGACTCGGGAACTATGGCTACACCTTC. It codes for CASGLGNYGYTF.

CDR3 sequence (DNA): TGTGCCAGCAGCTACGCGGGTGGGACAGGGGGGGAAAAACTGTTTTTT. As protein: CASSYAGGTGGEKLFF. The chain carries TRBV5-5 and TRBJ1-4, with 11 bases matching TRBD1. There are 16 residues in the CDR3. V shed 3 bases, J shed 8 bases, and the junction held 9 bases outside the gene matches. The V gene's germline CDR1 is SGHKS and CDR2 YYEKEE (reference sequence).

The chain couples TRBV28 to TRBJ1-5; TRBD1 might be the D (5 bases). Trimming took off 6 bases at V and 5 bases at J, with 8 bases between the two ends. Germline assignment: CDR1 MDHEN and CDR2 SYDVKM. This CDR3 region has 12 residues. The chain's CDR3 is CASSLRDQPQHF. CDR3 coding DNA: TGTGCCAGCAGCCTCAGGGATCAGCCCCAGCATTTT.